This T cell receptor beta chain stems from a study of a mutant IDH1 vaccine in newly diagnosed glioma. Study results and caveats: Patients showed vaccine-induced immune responses at a rate of 80% to 95%.

Worth noting for this clone: Its antigen is unidentified.

TCRdb's copy holds only in-frame clones and misses some; the assay was immunoSEQ multiplex PCR. The sample includes some 60,000 clones, about 84% seen only once; the top ten take roughly 3.5%. Time point noted: week 11, during vaccination. Doses of 300 ug of mutant IDH1 20-mer peptide were given with topical imiquimod. Trimming removed 4 bases from V and 6 bases from J, with 16 bases in between. CDR3 length: 14 residues. Germline values: CDR1 LNHDA, CDR2 SQIVND (reference sequence). The rearrangement links TRBV19 to TRBJ2-7; D unclear. The source was PBMCs, collected from a glioma patient whose treatment included an IDH1 peptide vaccine. The TCR sequence derives from a man aged 25 to 45 with glioma. CDR3 nucleotides: TGTGCCAGTAGTACATTACCGACGTCCGGCGAGCAGTACTTC. This gives the protein CASSTLPTSGEQYF.